These T cell receptor beta chains were read from a single sample in a study of T cell repertoires and HLA-DP antigens. Assay: immunoSEQ multiplex PCR; the TCRdb copy retains only in-frame clones and omits some. The table lists about 2,000 clones, 70% to 85% of them singletons. The specimen was CD137- CD4+ T cells from cultured PBMCs. These receptors were taken from a middle-aged man in good health and CMV-seronegative. Each CDR3 is given with its conserved first and last residue. D genes are given only for firm matches. Only some rows state a clone size, as once, few, many or a class for expanded clones.

j_gene | abundance | v_gene | d_gene | CDR3aa | CDR3nt
TRBJ1-2 | - | TRBV29-1 | - | CSVEVNSGTKNYGYTF | TGCAGCGTTGAAGTCAATTCCGGGACAAAGAACTATGGCTACACCTTC
TRBJ1-5 | - | TRBV6-1 | - | CASSERGGLGQPQHF | TGTGCCAGCAGTGAACGGGGGGGCCTGGGGCAGCCCCAGCATTTT
TRBJ2-1 | - | TRBV4-3 | - | CASSQGWGTGNNEQFF | TGCGCCAGCAGCCAAGGGTGGGGGACCGGTAACAATGAGCAGTTCTTC
TRBJ2-5 | - | TRBV7-2 | TRBD2 | CASSFQAGGQETQYF | TGTGCCAGCAGCTTTCAAGCGGGGGGCCAAGAGACCCAGTACTTC
TRBJ1-1 | - | TRBV2 | - | CASSEKGYTEAFF | TGTGCCAGCAGTGAGAAAGGGTACACTGAAGCTTTCTTT
TRBJ1-2 | - | TRBV19 | - | CASPRPGDGYTF | TGTGCCAGCCCTAGGCCCGGGGACGGCTACACCTTC
TRBJ2-7 | - | TRBV6-1 | TRBD2 | CASRMTSGRAQYF | TGTGCCAGCAGGATGACTAGCGGCCGGGCGCAGTACTTC
TRBJ2-7 | - | TRBV11-1 | - | CASSLERHSSYEQYF | TGTGCCAGCAGCTTAGAAAGGCACTCTTCCTACGAGCAGTACTTC
TRBJ1-5 | - | TRBV5-5 | - | CASSWDPYNQPQHF | TGTGCCAGCAGCTGGGACCCCTACAATCAGCCCCAGCATTTT
TRBJ2-4 | - | TRBV7-2 | - | CASSLPVTKNIQYF | TGTGCCAGCAGCTTACCAGTGACCAAAAACATTCAGTACTTC
TRBJ1-6 | - | TRBV9 | TRBD1 | CASSTGQYNSPLHF | TGTGCCAGCAGCACGGGACAGTATAATTCACCCCTCCACTTT
TRBJ1-6 | - | TRBV9 | TRBD1 | CASSVAGQGDSPLHF | TGTGCCAGCAGCGTAGCAGGACAGGGGGATTCACCCCTCCACTTT
TRBJ2-1 | - | TRBV2 | - | CASTRERGHNEQFF | TGTGCCAGCACCCGGGAGAGGGGGCACAATGAGCAGTTCTTC
TRBJ2-1 | - | TRBV11-1 | TRBD2 | CASSSLAGRDNEQFF | TGTGCCAGCAGCTCTCTAGCGGGACGGGACAATGAGCAGTTCTTC
TRBJ2-1 | - | TRBV12-5 | - | CASGITRSSYNEQFF | TGTGCTAGTGGGATTACTAGAAGCTCCTACAATGAGCAGTTCTTC
TRBJ2-2 | - | TRBV7-7 | - | CASSPGTAGELFF | TGTGCCAGCAGCCCTGGGACGGCCGGGGAGCTGTTTTTT
TRBJ1-2 | - | TRBV13 | - | CASSSRGGYTF | TGTGCCAGCAGCTCCCGGGGTGGCTACACCTTC
TRBJ2-3 | - | TRBV7-2 | TRBD1 | CASSQDRIGDTQYF | TGTGCCAGCAGCCAGGACAGGATTGGAGATACGCAGTATTTT
TRBJ2-7 | - | TRBV28 | - | CASSLAHLRQTAYEQYF | TGTGCCAGCAGCTTAGCCCACTTACGTCAGACAGCCTACGAGCAGTACTTC
TRBJ2-7 | once | TRBV7-7 | TRBD1 | CASSPGQGVSEQYF | TGTGCTAGCAGCCCGGGACAGGGGGTATCCGAGCAGTACTTC
TRBJ1-1 | medium-sized | TRBV10-1 | - | CASSGIASGARTEAFF | TGCGCCAGCAGTGGCATCGCCTCAGGGGCGCGGACTGAAGCTTTCTTT
TRBJ1-5 | - | TRBV5-1 | - | CASSLAGQYNQPQHF | TGCGCCAGCAGCTTGGCCGGGCAGTACAATCAGCCCCAGCATTTT
TRBJ1-4 | - | TRBV5-1 | - | CASSGGAGKEKLFF | TGCGCCAGCAGCGGTGGGGCAGGGAAGGAAAAACTGTTTTTT
TRBJ2-3 | - | TRBV7-9 | TRBD2 | CASSFPKLAGGWRADTQYF | TGTGCCAGCAGCTTTCCGAAGCTAGCGGGAGGCTGGCGGGCAGATACGCAGTATTTT
TRBJ1-5 | - | TRBV19 | TRBD1 | CASSIRGQVGQPQHF | TGTGCCAGTAGTATAAGGGGACAGGTGGGTCAGCCCCAGCATTTT
TRBJ2-3 | few | TRBV28 | - | CASNPARTDTQYF | TGTGCCAGCAACCCGGCGCGCACAGATACGCAGTATTTT
TRBJ1-5 | - | TRBV19 | - | CASRSGGGPQHF | TGTGCCAGTAGAAGTGGAGGCGGCCCCCAGCATTTT
TRBJ2-1 | - | TRBV2 | - | CASRKGHWDEQFF | TGTGCCAGCAGGAAGGGCCACTGGGATGAGCAGTTCTTC
TRBJ2-6 | - | TRBV12-5 | - | CASGPNGGYSGANVLTF | TGTGCTAGTGGTCCAAACGGGGGCTACTCTGGGGCCAACGTCCTGACTTTC
TRBJ2-1 | - | TRBV6-5 | - | CASSTRTRNNEQFF | TGTGCCAGCAGTACTCGTACTAGAAACAATGAGCAGTTCTTC
TRBJ1-2 | few | TRBV7-1 | - | CASSSSRAAYGYTF | TGTGCCAGCAGCTCCTCCCGAGCGGCCTATGGCTACACCTTC
TRBJ2-3 | - | TRBV20-1 | - | CSASFAQYF | TGCAGTGCTAGTTTCGCCCAGTATTTT
TRBJ1-4 | once | TRBV7-9 | - | CASSLVAGREKLFF | TGTGCCAGCAGCTTAGTTGCGGGGCGGGAAAAACTGTTTTTT
TRBJ1-1 | - | TRBV5-6 | - | CASSLTTGNTEAFF | TGTGCCAGCAGCTTAACGACAGGGAACACTGAAGCTTTCTTT
TRBJ1-6 | - | TRBV30 | - | CAWSVELPNSPLHF | TGTGCCTGGAGTGTTGAACTCCCCAATTCACCCCTCCACTTT
TRBJ1-1 | - | TRBV5-4 | - | CASSLTTGNTEAFF | TGTGCCAGCAGCTTAACGACAGGGAACACTGAAGCTTTCTTT